These T cell receptor beta chains were read from a single sample in a study of T cells after yellow fever vaccination. TCRdb fed the 5' RACE reads into MiXCR, producing one record per CDR3 protein. The sample comprises roughly 250,000 distinct CDR3 sequences, approximately 12% of which are singletons, and 0.4% to 0.55% rests with the top ten. The sample in question was CD4+ T cells sorted from PBMCs, obtained 45 days after the yellow fever booster vaccination. These receptor sequences come from a man in his thirties or forties who received the YFV17D yellow fever vaccine. The CDR3 runs from the conserved cysteine through the conserved F or W. D genes are given only for firm matches. Not every row has a clone size; where given, it reads once, few, many or a size class.

CDR3 length,J gene,D gene,V gene,clone size,CDR3 protein,CDR3 DNA
14,TRBJ2-1,NA,TRBV3-1,few,CASSQGSMGTEQFF,TGTGCCAGCAGCCAAGGCTCCATGGGGACAGAGCAGTTCTTC
11,TRBJ2-5,NA,TRBV6-2/TRBV6-3,few,CASSYVETQYF,TGTGCCAGCAGTTACGTAGAGACCCAGTACTTC
15,TRBJ2-7,NA,TRBV12-3/TRBV12-4,few,CASSFVAGSRHEQYF,TGTGCCAGCAGTTTTGTTGCGGGAAGTCGCCACGAGCAGTACTTC
12,TRBJ2-7,NA,TRBV6-4,NA,CARPRPNYEQYF,TGTGCCAGACCCCGGCCTAACTACGAGCAGTACTTC
13,TRBJ1-2,NA,TRBV12-3/TRBV12-4,many,CASSLGDIYGYTF,TGTGCCAGCAGTTTAGGGGACATCTATGGCTACACCTTC
15,TRBJ2-3,TRBD2,TRBV7-2,few,CASSLGLAGIDTQYF,TGTGCCAGCAGCTTAGGACTAGCGGGAATCGATACGCAGTATTTT
16,TRBJ2-3,TRBD2,TRBV27,NA,CASRGIAGSSTDTQYF,TGTGCCAGCAGGGGAATAGCGGGATCTAGCACAGATACGCAGTATTTT
15,TRBJ2-7,TRBD1,TRBV5-5,few,CASSNLQGAGYEQYF,TGTGCCAGCAGCAATCTGCAGGGGGCCGGCTACGAGCAGTACTTC
13,TRBJ2-7,NA,TRBV7-2,few,CASSLFSGVEQYF,TGTGCCAGCAGCTTATTTAGTGGGGTCGAGCAGTACTTC
15,TRBJ2-2,TRBD2,TRBV7-2,few,CASSLVSGRHGELFF,TGTGCCAGCAGCTTAGTTAGCGGGAGACACGGGGAGCTGTTTTTT